This is a list of T cell receptor beta chains from one sample in a study of shared clonotypes between healthy human individuals. Sequencing used immunoSEQ multiplex PCR; TCRdb keeps in-frame clones, though not all of them. The data contain about 1 million clones, approximately 68% of them singletons. The source material was memory CD4+ T cells sorted from blood. The receptors stem from a young man in good health. Both conserved end residues are part of each CDR3. The order of the fields is clone size, D gene, CDR3 length, V gene, J gene, CDR3 DNA, CDR3 protein. The D gene is left open where the match is weak. Clone size appears in some rows only: once, few, many, or a class for an expanded clone.

clone size: once; D gene: .; CDR3 length: 18; V gene: TRBV2; J gene: TRBJ2-3; CDR3 DNA: TGTGCCAGCAGCCCCTACCGGCAGCGGCTAACTAGCACAGATACGCAGTATTTT; CDR3 protein: CASSPYRQRLTSTDTQYF
clone size: .; D gene: .; CDR3 length: 14; V gene: TRBV5-6; J gene: TRBJ2-7; CDR3 DNA: TGTGCCAGCAGCTTGGGGGGCAGCTCCTACGAGCAGTACTTC; CDR3 protein: CASSLGGSSYEQYF
clone size: .; D gene: TRBD1; CDR3 length: 18; V gene: TRBV10-3; J gene: TRBJ2-2; CDR3 DNA: TGTGCCATCAGTGAGTCTTCCGCGGACAGGGGATGGTCCGGGGAGCTGTTTTTT; CDR3 protein: CAISESSADRGWSGELFF
clone size: once; D gene: .; CDR3 length: 15; V gene: TRBV18; J gene: TRBJ1-1; CDR3 DNA: TGTGCCAGCTCACCACTGGCAACAGCGGAGACTGAAGCTTTCTTT; CDR3 protein: CASSPLATAETEAFF
clone size: .; D gene: TRBD1; CDR3 length: 16; V gene: TRBV6-1; J gene: TRBJ1-1; CDR3 DNA: TGTGCCAGCAGTGAAGCGCTCGCAGGGGGCTACACTGAAGCTTTCTTT; CDR3 protein: CASSEALAGGYTEAFF
clone size: .; D gene: .; CDR3 length: 12; V gene: TRBV10-3; J gene: TRBJ2-7; CDR3 DNA: TGTGCCATCTCCCCGGCCTCCTACGAGCAGTACTTC; CDR3 protein: CAISPASYEQYF
clone size: .; D gene: .; CDR3 length: 15; V gene: TRBV6-6; J gene: TRBJ1-1; CDR3 DNA: TGTGCCAGCAGTTCCTCGGACAGTCCTTACACTGAAGCTTTCTTT; CDR3 protein: CASSSSDSPYTEAFF
clone size: few; D gene: .; CDR3 length: 13; V gene: TRBV19; J gene: TRBJ1-2; CDR3 DNA: TGTGCCAGTAGTACAGGTCCCCTCTATGGCTACACCTTC; CDR3 protein: CASSTGPLYGYTF
clone size: .; D gene: TRBD2; CDR3 length: 16; V gene: TRBV11-2; J gene: TRBJ2-7; CDR3 DNA: TGTGCCAGCAGCTTCGGTCCGATAGGACTAGCAGGAGAGCAGTACTTC; CDR3 protein: CASSFGPIGLAGEQYF
clone size: few; D gene: .; CDR3 length: 14; V gene: TRBV10-3; J gene: TRBJ1-6; CDR3 DNA: TGTGCCATCAGTGAAAGGGGACCAAGTTCACCCCTCCACTTT; CDR3 protein: CAISERGPSSPLHF
clone size: few; D gene: TRBD2; CDR3 length: 18; V gene: TRBV28; J gene: TRBJ2-3; CDR3 DNA: TGTGCCAGCAGTCCCTCCGGGACTAGCGGGAGAAAAACAGATACGCAGTATTTT; CDR3 protein: CASSPSGTSGRKTDTQYF
clone size: .; D gene: TRBD2; CDR3 length: 15; V gene: TRBV11-2; J gene: TRBJ2-5; CDR3 DNA: TGTGCCAGCACCTGGGGGGGGATTATGCCGGAGACCCAGTACTTC; CDR3 protein: CASTWGGIMPETQYF